This T cell receptor beta chain was identified during a study of T cells in Graves' hyperthyroidism and ophthalmopathy. General observations from the study: Appearing also in blood were most of the thyroid clonotypes expanded above 0.001.

Germline V gene data show CDR1 as ENHRY and CDR2 as SYGVKD. The CDR3 loop spans 12 amino acids. V lost 11 bases and J lost 7, with 12 bases in between. On this clonotype itself: Antigen specificity is unknown.

Newly diagnosed hyperthyroidism patients aged 18 to 65 years had disease lasting under 2 months. Uncontrolled infections, other autoimmune diseases, pregnancy or lactation led to exclusion of patients. It was 8 to 10 ml of fresh peripheral blood that supplied the PBMCs. TCR beta CDR3 regions were amplified from RNA transcripts. The HTBI primer set was used in a first-round RT-PCR of the TCR CDR3. TCRdb reprocessed the multiplex PCR reads via MiXCR and lists one record per CDR3 protein. The table has around 300,000 distinct CDR3 sequences, around 13% seen once. The chain is built from TRBV10-3 and TRBJ1-6, with D possibly being TRBD1 (6 bases). The sequenced sample consisted of blood. The receptor comes from a middle-aged woman with Graves' hyperthyroidism. The CDR3 DNA sequence: TGTGCCGTCCGGGACAACAATTCACCCCTCCACTTT. The encoded protein is CAVRDNNSPLHF.